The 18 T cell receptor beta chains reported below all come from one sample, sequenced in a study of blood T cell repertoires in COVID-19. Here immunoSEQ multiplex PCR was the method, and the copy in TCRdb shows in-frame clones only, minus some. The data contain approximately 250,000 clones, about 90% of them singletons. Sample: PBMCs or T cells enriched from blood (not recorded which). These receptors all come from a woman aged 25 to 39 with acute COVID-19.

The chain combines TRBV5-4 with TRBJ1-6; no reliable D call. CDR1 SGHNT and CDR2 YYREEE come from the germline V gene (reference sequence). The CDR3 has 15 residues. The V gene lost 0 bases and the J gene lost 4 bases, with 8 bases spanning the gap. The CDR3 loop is CASSLDPSYNSPLHF. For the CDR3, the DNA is TGTGCCAGCAGCTTGGATCCATCATATAATTCACCCCTCCACTTT. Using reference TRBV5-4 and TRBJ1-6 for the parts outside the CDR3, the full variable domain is ETGVTQSPTHLIKTRGQQVTLRCSSQSGHNTVSWYQQALGQGPQFIFQYYREEENGRGNFPPRFSGLQFPNYSSELNVNALELDDSALYLCASSLDPSYNSPLHFGNGTRLTVT.

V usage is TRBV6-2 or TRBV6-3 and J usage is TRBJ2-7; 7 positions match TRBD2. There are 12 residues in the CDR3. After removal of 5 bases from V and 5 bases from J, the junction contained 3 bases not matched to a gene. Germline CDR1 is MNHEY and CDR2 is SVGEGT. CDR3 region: CASSGRVDEQYF. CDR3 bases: TGTGCCAGCAGTGGGAGGGTCGACGAGCAGTACTTC.

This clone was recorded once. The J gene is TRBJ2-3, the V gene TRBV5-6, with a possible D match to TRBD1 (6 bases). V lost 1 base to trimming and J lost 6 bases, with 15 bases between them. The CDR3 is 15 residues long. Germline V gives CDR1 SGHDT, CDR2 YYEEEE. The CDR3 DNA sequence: TGTGCCAGCAGCTTGAATTTACAGGGTGTCGATACGCAGTATTTT. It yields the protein CASSLNLQGVDTQYF. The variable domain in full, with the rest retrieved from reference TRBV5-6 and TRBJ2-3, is DAGVTQSPTHLIKTRGQQVTLRCSPKSGHDTVSWYQQALGQGPQFIFQYYEEEERQRGNFPDRFSGHQFPNYSSELNVNALLLGDSALYLCASSLNLQGVDTQYFGPGTRLTVL.

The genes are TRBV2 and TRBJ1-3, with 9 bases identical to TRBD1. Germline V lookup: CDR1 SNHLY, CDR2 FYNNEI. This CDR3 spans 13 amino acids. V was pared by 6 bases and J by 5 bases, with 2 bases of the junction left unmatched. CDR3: CASSGQGRNTIYF. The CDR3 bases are TGTGCCAGCAGCGGACAGGGGAGAAACACCATATATTTT.

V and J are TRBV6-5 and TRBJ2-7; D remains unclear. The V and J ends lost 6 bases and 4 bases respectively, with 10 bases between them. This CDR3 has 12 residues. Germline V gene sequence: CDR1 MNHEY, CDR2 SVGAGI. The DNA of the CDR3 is TGTGCCAGCAGCCGGGTGGATTACGAGCAGTACTTC. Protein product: CASSRVDYEQYF.

The CDR3 reads CASSSLSDNEQFF. The CDR3 nucleotides read TGTGCCAGCAGTTCACTTTCGGACAATGAGCAGTTCTTC. The chain joins TRBV27 to TRBJ2-1; D gene uncertain. The germline V and J ends were trimmed by 4 bases and 5 bases, with 9 bases remaining between them. This CDR3 contains 13 residues. From germline, CDR1 is MNHEY and CDR2 SMNVEV (reference sequence).

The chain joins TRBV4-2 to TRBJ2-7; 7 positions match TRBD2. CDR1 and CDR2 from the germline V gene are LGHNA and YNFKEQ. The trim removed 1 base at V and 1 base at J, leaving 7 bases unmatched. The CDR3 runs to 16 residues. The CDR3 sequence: CASSQGTGTTSYEQYF. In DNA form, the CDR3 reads TGTGCCAGCAGCCAAGGTACCGGGACTACTTCCTACGAGCAGTACTTC.

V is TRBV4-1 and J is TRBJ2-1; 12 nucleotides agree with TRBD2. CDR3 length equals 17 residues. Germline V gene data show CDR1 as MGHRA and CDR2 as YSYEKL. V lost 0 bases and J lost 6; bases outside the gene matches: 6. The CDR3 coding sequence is TGCGCCAGCAGCCAAGATAGGACTAGCGGGAATCTCAATGAGCAGTTCTTC. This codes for CASSQDRTSGNLNEQFF.

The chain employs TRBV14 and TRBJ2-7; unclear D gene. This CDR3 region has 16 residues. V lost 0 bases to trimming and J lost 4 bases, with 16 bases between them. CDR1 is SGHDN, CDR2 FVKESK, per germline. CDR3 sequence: CASSQDVGSLGYEQYF. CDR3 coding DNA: TGTGCCAGCAGCCAAGATGTGGGTAGCTTGGGTTACGAGCAGTACTTC.

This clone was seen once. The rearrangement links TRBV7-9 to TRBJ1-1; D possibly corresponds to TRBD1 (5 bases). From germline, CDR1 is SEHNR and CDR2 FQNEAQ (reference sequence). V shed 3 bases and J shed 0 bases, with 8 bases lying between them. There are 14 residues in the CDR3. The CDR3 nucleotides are TGTGCCAGCAGCTTGCGGGGGGTGAACACTGAAGCTTTCTTT. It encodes CASSLRGVNTEAFF.

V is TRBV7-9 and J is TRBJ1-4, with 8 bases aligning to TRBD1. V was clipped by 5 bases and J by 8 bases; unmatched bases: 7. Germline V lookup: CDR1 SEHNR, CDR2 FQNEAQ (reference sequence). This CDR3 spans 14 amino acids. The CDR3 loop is CASSPGQGTEKLFF. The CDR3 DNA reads TGTGCCAGCAGCCCAGGACAGGGAACGGAAAAACTGTTTTTT.

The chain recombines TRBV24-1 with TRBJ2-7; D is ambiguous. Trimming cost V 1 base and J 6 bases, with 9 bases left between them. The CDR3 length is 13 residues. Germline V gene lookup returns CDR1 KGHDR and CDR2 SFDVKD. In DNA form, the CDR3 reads TGTGCCACCAGTGATTTCTCTAGTTCCGAGCAGTACTTC. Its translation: CATSDFSSSEQYF.

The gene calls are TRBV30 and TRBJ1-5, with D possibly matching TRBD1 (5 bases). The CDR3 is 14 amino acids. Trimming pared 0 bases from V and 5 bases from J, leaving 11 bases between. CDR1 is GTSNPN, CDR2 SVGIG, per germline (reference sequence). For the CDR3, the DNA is TGTGCCTGGAGTGTAGGGTCAGGGTATCAGCCCCAGCATTTT. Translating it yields CAWSVGSGYQPQHF.

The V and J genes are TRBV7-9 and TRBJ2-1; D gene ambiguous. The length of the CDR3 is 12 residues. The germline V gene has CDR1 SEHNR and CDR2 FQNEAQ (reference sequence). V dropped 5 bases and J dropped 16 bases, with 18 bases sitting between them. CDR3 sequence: CASSLIRDERFF. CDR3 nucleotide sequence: TGTGCCAGCAGCCTTATTCGCGACGAGCGCTTCTTC.

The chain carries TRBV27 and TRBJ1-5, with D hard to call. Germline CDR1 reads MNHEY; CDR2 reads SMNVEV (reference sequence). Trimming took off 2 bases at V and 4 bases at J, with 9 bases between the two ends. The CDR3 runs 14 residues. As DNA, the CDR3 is TGTGCCAGCAGTTTAACACAGCCTAATCAGCCCCAGCATTTT. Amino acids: CASSLTQPNQPQHF.

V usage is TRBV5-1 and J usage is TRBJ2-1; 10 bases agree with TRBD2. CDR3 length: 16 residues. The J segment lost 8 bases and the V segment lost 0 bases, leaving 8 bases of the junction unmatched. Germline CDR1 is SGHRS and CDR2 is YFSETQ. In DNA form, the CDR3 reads TGCGCCAGCAGCTTGGTATCTAGCGGGAGTTTGGATGAGCAGTTCTTC. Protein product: CASSLVSSGSLDEQFF.

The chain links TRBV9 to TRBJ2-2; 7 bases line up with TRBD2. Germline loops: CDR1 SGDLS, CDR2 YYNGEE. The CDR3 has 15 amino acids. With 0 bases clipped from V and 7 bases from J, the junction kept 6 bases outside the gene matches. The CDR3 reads CASSVEGGSSGELFF. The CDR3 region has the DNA TGTGCCAGCAGCGTAGAGGGCGGGAGTAGCGGGGAGCTGTTTTTT. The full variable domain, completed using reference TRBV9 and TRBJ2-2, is DSGVTQTPKHLITATGQRVTLRCSPRSGDLSVYWYQQSLDQGLQFLIQYYNGEERAKGNILERFSAQQFPDLHSELNLSSLELGDSALYFCASSVEGGSSGELFFGEGSRLTVL.

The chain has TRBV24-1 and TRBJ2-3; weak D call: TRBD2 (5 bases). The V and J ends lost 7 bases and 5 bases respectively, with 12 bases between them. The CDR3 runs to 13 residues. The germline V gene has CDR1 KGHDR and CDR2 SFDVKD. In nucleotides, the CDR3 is TGTGCCACCAGGGACGAGGGCCAAGATACGCAGTATTTT. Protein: CATRDEGQDTQYF.